In this sample, the clone carrying this T cell receptor beta chain turned up once. As yet, its antigen is unknown. The table came from immunoSEQ multiplex PCR; TCRdb's copy has only in-frame clones and leaves some out. The sample shows about 25,000 clones, 88% of them seen only once. This entry belongs to a study of T cells in localized non-small cell lung cancer. V was cut by 5 bases and J by 3 bases, with 14 bases left in between. Germline-derived CDR1 and CDR2 are MNHEY and SMNVEV (reference sequence). The CDR3 contains 14 residues. Findings and caveats of the study: Elevated blood T cell density was associated with longer overall survival. Measurement of T cell clonality placed uninvolved adjacent lung highest, above the level in tumor. Heterogeneity remains possible because sequencing was limited to only one tumor region. In adjacent lung appeared a median 57 of the top 100 tumor clones.

The chain recombines TRBV27 with TRBJ2-7, with TRBD1 as a possible D gene (6 bases). The source was peripheral blood mononuclear cells, collected before any cancer treatment. The sequence derives from a woman aged 35 to 70 with stage III lung adenocarcinoma. The CDR3 region is CASSVTGSNYEQYF. In DNA, the CDR3 is TGTGCCAGCAGTGTAACAGGGAGCAACTACGAGCAGTACTTC.